This entry describes one T cell receptor (beta chain). Unmatched junction bases numbered 21, after V lost 9 bases and J lost 4 bases. This CDR3 region has 18 residues. Germline CDR1 and CDR2: SNHLY and FYNNEI. The data derive from a study of blood T cell repertoires in COVID-19. Measured with immunoSEQ multiplex PCR; TCRdb has only the in-frame clones, and not every one. The table lists 100,000 or so clones, around four fifths of them singletons, with under 35% in the top ten. Sequencing input: peripheral blood. The rearrangement uses TRBV2 and TRBJ2-1; 7 nucleotides line up with TRBD2. This clonotype was obtained from a man in his 70s with active or convalescent COVID-19. Written as DNA, the CDR3 is TGTGCCAGTAGCAGGCTAGCGGCTACCGCCAGCCAATACAATGAGCAGTTCTTC. This encodes CASSRLAATASQYNEQFF.